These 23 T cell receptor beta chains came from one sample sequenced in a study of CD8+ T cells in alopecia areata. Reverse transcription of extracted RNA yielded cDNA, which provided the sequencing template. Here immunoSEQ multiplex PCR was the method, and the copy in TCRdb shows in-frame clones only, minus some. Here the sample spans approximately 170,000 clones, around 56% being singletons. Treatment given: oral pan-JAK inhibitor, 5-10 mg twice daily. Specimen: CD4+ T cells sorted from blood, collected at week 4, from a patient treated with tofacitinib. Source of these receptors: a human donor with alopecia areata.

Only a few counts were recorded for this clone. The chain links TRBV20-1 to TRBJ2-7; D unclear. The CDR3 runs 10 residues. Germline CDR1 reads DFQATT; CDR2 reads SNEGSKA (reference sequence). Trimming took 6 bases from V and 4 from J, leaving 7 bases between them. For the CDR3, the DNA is TGCAGTGCCTCCCGGTACGAGCAGTACTTC. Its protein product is CSASRYEQYF.

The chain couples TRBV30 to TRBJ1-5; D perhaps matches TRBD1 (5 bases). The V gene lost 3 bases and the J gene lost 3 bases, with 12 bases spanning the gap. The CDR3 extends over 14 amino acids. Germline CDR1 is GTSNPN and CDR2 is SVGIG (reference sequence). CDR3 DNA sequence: TGTGCCTGGAGGCGTCCGGGGGACAATCAGCCCCAGCATTTT. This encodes CAWRRPGDNQPQHF.

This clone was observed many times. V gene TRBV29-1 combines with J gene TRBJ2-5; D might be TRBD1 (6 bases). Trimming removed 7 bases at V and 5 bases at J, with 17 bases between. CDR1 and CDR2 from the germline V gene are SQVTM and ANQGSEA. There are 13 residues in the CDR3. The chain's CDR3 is CSARLDSGETQYF. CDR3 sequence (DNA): TGCAGCGCGCGACTGGACAGCGGCGAGACCCAGTACTTC.

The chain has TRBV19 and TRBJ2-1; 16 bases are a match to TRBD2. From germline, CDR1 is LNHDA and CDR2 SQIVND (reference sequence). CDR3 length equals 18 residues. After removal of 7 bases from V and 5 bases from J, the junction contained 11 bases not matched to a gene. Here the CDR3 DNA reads TGTGCCAGTAACCTACACCCGGGACTAGCGGGAGGGAACAATGAGCAGTTCTTC. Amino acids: CASNLHPGLAGGNNEQFF.

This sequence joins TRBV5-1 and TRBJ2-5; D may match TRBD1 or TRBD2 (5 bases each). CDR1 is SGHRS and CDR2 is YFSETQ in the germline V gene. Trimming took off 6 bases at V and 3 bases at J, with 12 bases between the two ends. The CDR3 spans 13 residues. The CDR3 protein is CASNRGAEETQYF. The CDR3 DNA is TGCGCCAGCAACCGAGGGGCGGAAGAGACCCAGTACTTC.

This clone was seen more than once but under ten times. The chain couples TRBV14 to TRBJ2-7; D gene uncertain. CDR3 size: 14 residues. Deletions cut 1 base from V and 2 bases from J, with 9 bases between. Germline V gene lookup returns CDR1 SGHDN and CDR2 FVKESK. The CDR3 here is CASSQGGATYEQYF. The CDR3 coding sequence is TGTGCCAGCAGCCAAGGAGGCGCAACCTACGAGCAGTACTTC.

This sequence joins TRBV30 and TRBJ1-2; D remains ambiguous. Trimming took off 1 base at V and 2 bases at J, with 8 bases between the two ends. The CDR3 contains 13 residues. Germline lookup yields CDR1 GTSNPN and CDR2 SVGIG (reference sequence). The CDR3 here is CAWSGGGNYGYTF. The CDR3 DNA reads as TGTGCCTGGAGTGGAGGCGGGAACTATGGCTACACCTTC.

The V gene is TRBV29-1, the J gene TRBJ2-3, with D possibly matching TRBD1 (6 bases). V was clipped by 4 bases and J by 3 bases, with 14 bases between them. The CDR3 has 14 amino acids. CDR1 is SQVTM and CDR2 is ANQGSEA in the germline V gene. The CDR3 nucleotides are TGCAGCGTTGGGGACACTGGTGGAACAGATACGCAGTATTTT. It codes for CSVGDTGGTDTQYF.

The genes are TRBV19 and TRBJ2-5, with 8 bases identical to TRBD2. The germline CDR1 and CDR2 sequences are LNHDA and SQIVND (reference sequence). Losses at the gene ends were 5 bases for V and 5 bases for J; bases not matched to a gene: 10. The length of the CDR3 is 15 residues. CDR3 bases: TGTGCCAGTAGTGATGGTAGCGGGATTCGGGAGACCCAGTACTTC. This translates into CASSDGSGIRETQYF.

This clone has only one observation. CDR3 nucleotide sequence: TGCAGCGCATCGACTGGGACCAAAAACATTCAGTACTTC. Encoded protein: CSASTGTKNIQYF. The chain has TRBV29-1 and TRBJ2-4; D not resolved. The V end lost 7 bases, the J end lost 2 bases, and 12 bases lay between the germline ends. The CDR3 length is 13 residues. Germline V gives CDR1 SQVTM, CDR2 ANQGSEA.

In nucleotides, the CDR3 is TGTGCCTGGGGGGGACAGTCCGAAGAGACCCAGTACTTC. As protein: CAWGGQSEETQYF. The rearrangement links TRBV30 to TRBJ2-5; 7 positions agree with TRBD1. CDR1 and CDR2 from the germline V gene are GTSNPN and SVGIG (reference sequence). V dropped 5 bases and J dropped 3; count of bases not matched to a gene: 6. This CDR3 has 13 residues.

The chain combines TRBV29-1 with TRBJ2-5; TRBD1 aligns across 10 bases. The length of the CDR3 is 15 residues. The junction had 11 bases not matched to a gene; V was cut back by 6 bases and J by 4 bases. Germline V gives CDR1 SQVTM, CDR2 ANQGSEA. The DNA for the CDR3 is TGCAGCGTGTTTGGGGGACAGGGGAAACGAGAGACCCAGTACTTC. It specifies CSVFGGQGKRETQYF.

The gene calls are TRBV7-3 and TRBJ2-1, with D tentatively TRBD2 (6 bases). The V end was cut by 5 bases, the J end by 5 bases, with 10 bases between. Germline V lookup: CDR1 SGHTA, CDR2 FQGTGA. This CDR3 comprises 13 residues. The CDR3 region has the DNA TGTGCCAGCAGCACTGGACTAAACAATGAGCAGTTCTTC. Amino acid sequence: CASSTGLNNEQFF.

CDR3 in DNA: TGCGCCAGCAGCGCATCTGCAGGGGATCAGCCCCAGCATTTT. Protein sequence: CASSASAGDQPQHF. This rearrangement joins TRBV5-1 to TRBJ1-5, with D maybe TRBD1 (6 bases). The length of the CDR3 is 14 residues. Trimming removed 4 bases from V and 5 bases from J, with 13 bases in between. Germline CDR1 reads SGHRS; CDR2 reads YFSETQ.

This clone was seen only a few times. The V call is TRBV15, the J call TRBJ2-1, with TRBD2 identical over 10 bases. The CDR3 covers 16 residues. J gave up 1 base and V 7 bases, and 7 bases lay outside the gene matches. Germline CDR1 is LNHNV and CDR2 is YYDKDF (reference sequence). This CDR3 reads CATTRTSGRSYNEQFF. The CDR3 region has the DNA TGTGCCACCACCCGGACTAGCGGTCGTTCCTACAATGAGCAGTTCTTC.

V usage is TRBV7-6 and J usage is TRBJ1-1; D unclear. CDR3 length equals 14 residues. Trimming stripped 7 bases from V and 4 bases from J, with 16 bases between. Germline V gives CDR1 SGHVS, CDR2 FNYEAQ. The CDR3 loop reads CASTIGKSSTEAFF. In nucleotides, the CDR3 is TGTGCCAGCACCATAGGAAAGAGTTCCACTGAAGCTTTCTTT.

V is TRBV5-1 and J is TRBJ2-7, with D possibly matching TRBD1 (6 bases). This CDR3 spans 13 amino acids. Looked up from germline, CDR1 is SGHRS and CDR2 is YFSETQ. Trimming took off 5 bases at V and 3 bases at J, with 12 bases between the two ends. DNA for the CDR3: TGCGCCAGCAGTCCGACAGGTTACTACGAGCAGTACTTC. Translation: CASSPTGYYEQYF. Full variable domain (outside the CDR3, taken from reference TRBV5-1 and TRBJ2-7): KAGVTQTPRYLIKTRGQQVTLSCSPISGHRSVSWYQQTPGQGLQFLFEYFSETQRNKGNFPGRFSGRQFSNSRSEMNVSTLELGDSALYLCASSPTGYYEQYFGPGTRLTVT.

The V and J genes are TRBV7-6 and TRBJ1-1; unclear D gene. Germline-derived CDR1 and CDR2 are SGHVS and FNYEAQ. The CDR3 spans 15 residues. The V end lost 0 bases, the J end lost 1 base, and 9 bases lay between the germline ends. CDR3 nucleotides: TGTGCCAGCAGCTTAGCGCCTTTAGGGAACACTGAAGCTTTCTTT. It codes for CASSLAPLGNTEAFF.

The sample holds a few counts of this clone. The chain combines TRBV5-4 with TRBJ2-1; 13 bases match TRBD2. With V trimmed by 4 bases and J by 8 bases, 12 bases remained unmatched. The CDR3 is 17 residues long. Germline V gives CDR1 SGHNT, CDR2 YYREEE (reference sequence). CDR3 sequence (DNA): TGTGCCAGCAGCACCCGCCGACTAGCGGGAGGAGTCGATGAGCAGTTCTTC. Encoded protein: CASSTRRLAGGVDEQFF.

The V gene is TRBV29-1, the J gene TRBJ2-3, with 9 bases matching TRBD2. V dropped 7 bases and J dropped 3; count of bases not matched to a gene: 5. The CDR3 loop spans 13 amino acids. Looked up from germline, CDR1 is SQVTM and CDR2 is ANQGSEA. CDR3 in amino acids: CSGEAGGTDTQYF. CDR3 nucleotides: TGCAGCGGAGAGGCGGGAGGGACAGATACGCAGTATTTT.

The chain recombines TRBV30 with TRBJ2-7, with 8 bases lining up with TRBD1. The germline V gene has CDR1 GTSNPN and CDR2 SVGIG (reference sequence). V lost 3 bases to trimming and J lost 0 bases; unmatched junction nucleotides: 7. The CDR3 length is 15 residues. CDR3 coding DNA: TGTGCCTGGAGCGCCGGACAGGGCCCCTCCTACGAGCAGTACTTC. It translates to CAWSAGQGPSYEQYF.

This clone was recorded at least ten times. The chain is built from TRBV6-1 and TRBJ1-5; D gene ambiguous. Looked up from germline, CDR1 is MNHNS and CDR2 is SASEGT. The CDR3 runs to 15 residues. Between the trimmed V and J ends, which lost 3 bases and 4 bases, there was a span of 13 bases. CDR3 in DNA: TGTGCCAGCAGTGAGTCCGGGAATGGGAATCAGCCCCAGCATTTT. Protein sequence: CASSESGNGNQPQHF.

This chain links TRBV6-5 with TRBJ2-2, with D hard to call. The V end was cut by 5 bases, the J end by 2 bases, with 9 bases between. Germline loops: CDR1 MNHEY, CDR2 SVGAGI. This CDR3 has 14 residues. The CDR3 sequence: CASSADVNTGELFF. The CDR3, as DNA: TGTGCCAGCAGTGCGGACGTCAACACCGGGGAGCTGTTTTTT.